This T cell receptor beta chain was retrieved from a study of blood T cell repertoires in COVID-19. The germline V gene encodes CDR1 GTSNPN and CDR2 SVGIG (reference sequence). V lost 4 bases and J lost 0; bases outside the gene matches: 8. The CDR3 covers 15 residues. Profiling relied on immunoSEQ multiplex PCR, and the TCRdb table lists in-frame clones only, not all of them. The data contain 35,000 to 50,000 clones, 90% of them singletons. This receptor was taken from a man aged 50 or older with active COVID-19. The chain joins TRBV30 to TRBJ1-1, with 7 bases matching TRBD1. The sequencing sample was made of peripheral blood. For the CDR3, the DNA is TGTGCCTGGAAGCTCGGGGACAGTCTGAACACTGAAGCTTTCTTT. This translates into CAWKLGDSLNTEAFF.